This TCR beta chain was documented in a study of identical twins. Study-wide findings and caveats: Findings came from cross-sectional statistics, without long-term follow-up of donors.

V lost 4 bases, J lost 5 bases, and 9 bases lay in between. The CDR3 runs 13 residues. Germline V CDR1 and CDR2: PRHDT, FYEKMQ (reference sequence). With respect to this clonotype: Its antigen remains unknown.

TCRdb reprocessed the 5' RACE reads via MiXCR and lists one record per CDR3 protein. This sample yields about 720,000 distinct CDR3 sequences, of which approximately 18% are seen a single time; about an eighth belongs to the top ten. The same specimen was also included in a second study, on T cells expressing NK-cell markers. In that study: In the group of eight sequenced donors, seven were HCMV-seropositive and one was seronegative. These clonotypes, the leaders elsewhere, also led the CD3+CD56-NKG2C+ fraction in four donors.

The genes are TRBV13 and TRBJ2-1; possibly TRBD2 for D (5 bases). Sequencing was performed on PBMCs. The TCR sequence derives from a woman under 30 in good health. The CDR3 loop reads CASSSERHNEQFF. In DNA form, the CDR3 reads TGTGCCAGCAGCTCGGAGCGGCACAATGAGCAGTTCTTC.